A single sample gave rise to the 26 T cell receptor beta chains below, sequenced in a study of cytomegalovirus exposure and HLA in healthy donors. Amplification used 60 Vbeta primers and 13 Jbeta primers. Sequencing used immunoSEQ multiplex PCR; TCRdb keeps in-frame clones, though not all of them. The repertoire holds some 130,000 clones, about 80% seen once, with about 4.3% in the top ten. Sequencing was carried out using PBMCs. The receptors here all came from a man in his thirties or forties in good health.

The J gene is TRBJ2-5, the V gene TRBV28; maybe TRBD2 (6 bases). The CDR3 is made up of 15 amino acids. Trimming stripped 5 bases from V and 2 bases from J, with 15 bases between. The germline CDR1 and CDR2 sequences are MDHEN and SYDVKM. The CDR3: CASSPLGGRQETQYF. The CDR3 DNA reads TGTGCCAGCAGTCCCCTTGGGGGGAGGCAAGAGACCCAGTACTTC.

The V gene is TRBV11-2, the J gene TRBJ2-3, with D possibly being TRBD2 (5 bases). The CDR3 covers 14 residues. Looked up from germline, CDR1 is SGHAT and CDR2 is FQNNGV. Trimming left V 5 bases short and J 5 bases short, with 14 bases between. The CDR3 DNA is TGTGCCAGCAGCCCCTTCGAGGGCCGAGATACGCAGTATTTT. It specifies CASSPFEGRDTQYF.

The V gene is TRBV5-1, the J gene TRBJ2-5, with 14 bases matching TRBD2. Germline CDR1 is SGHRS and CDR2 is YFSETQ. The CDR3 has 19 residues. V dropped 0 bases and J dropped 4; count of bases not matched to a gene: 11. The CDR3 DNA is TGCGCCAGCAGCTTGGTTACCGGGACTAGCGGGAGAGTGGTAGAGACCCAGTACTTC. Its protein is CASSLVTGTSGRVVETQYF.

This chain joins TRBV11-2 and TRBJ2-5; 7 positions agree with TRBD1. Germline values: CDR1 SGHAT, CDR2 FQNNGV. The CDR3 extends over 16 amino acids. V was clipped by 1 base and J by 3 bases; unmatched bases: 8. The CDR3 loop reads CASSLGMTGRKETQYF. CDR3 DNA sequence: TGTGCCAGCAGCTTAGGAATGACAGGGCGTAAAGAGACCCAGTACTTC.

The J gene is TRBJ1-1, the V gene TRBV28; 8 nucleotides agree with TRBD1. The germline CDR1 and CDR2 sequences are MDHEN and SYDVKM. V lost 5 bases to trimming and J lost 8 bases; unmatched junction nucleotides: 7. This CDR3 is built from 13 residues. The chain's CDR3 is CASSVRGPQEAFF. The CDR3 coding sequence is TGTGCCAGCAGTGTCAGGGGGCCCCAAGAAGCTTTCTTT.

V is TRBV11-3 and J is TRBJ1-1; D unresolved. The ends were cut back, 4 bases at V and 6 bases at J, with 15 bases in the middle. The germline CDR1 and CDR2 sequences are SGHNT and YENEEA. The CDR3 totals 14 residues. The CDR3 spells CASSSERVRAEAFF. The CDR3 nucleotides read TGTGCCAGCAGCTCAGAGAGGGTTCGGGCTGAAGCTTTCTTT.

The gene calls are TRBV5-4 and TRBJ2-5; possible D gene TRBD2, 5 bases. The J call may be wrong; the DNA end is better matched by TRBJ2-7. The CDR3 has 12 amino acids. Germline loops: CDR1 SGHNT, CDR2 YYREEE (reference sequence). The CDR3, as DNA: TGTGCCAGCAACGGGAATTCCTACGAGCAGTACTTC. It codes for CASNGNSYEQYF.

The V gene is TRBV5-6, the J gene TRBJ2-1; perhaps TRBD1 as D (5 bases). The V gene's germline CDR1 is SGHDT and CDR2 YYEEEE. The CDR3 spans 13 residues. V lost 7 bases and J 3 bases, leaving 11 bases between the germline ends. The CDR3: CASGFQGYNEQFF. The CDR3 coding sequence is TGTGCCAGCGGTTTTCAGGGCTACAATGAGCAGTTCTTC.

The chain is built from TRBV9 and TRBJ2-2; 8 nucleotides agree with TRBD2. CDR3 length equals 17 residues. CDR1 and CDR2 from the germline V gene are SGDLS and YYNGEE. V gave up 2 bases and J gave up 4 bases; unmatched junction bases: 10. CDR3 in amino acids: CASSVASSGSGTGELFF. The CDR3 coding sequence is TGTGCCAGCAGCGTCGCCTCGAGCGGGAGTGGCACCGGGGAGCTGTTTTTT.

The chain carries TRBV29-1 and TRBJ2-3, with 7 bases lining up with TRBD2. CDR1 and CDR2 from the germline V gene are SQVTM and ANQGSEA. After removal of 4 bases from V and 0 bases from J, the junction contained 7 bases not matched to a gene. This CDR3 region has 15 residues. The CDR3 is CSVAAASGSTDTQYF. The CDR3, as DNA: TGCAGCGTTGCGGCCGCTAGCGGTAGCACAGATACGCAGTATTTT.

The chain employs TRBV19 and TRBJ2-7; possible D gene TRBD1, 5 bases. V dropped 4 bases and J dropped 6 bases, with 13 bases sitting between them. Looked up from germline, CDR1 is LNHDA and CDR2 is SQIVND (reference sequence). This CDR3 is built from 13 residues. The CDR3 loop reads CASSTPDRSEQYF. CDR3 coding DNA: TGTGCCAGTAGTACCCCTGACAGATCCGAGCAGTACTTC. Using reference TRBV19 and TRBJ2-7 for the parts outside the CDR3, the full variable domain is DGGITQSPKYLFRKEGQNVTLSCEQNLNHDAMYWYRQDPGQGLRLIYYSQIVNDFQKGDIAEGYSVSREKKESFPLTVTSAQKNPTAFYLCASSTPDRSEQYFGPGTRLTVT.

The chain is built from TRBV6-5 and TRBJ1-1; D might be TRBD1 (6 bases). Germline CDR1 is MNHEY and CDR2 is SVGAGI. V dropped 0 bases and J dropped 5 bases, with 13 bases sitting between them. The CDR3 spans 15 residues. CDR3 region: CASSYSIQGKTEAFF. For the CDR3, the DNA is TGTGCCAGCAGTTACTCGATACAGGGTAAAACTGAAGCTTTCTTT.

V is TRBV19 and J is TRBJ2-6; D gene unclear. V was clipped by 2 bases and J by 0 bases, with 5 bases between them. Looked up from germline, CDR1 is LNHDA and CDR2 is SQIVND (reference sequence). There are 15 residues in the CDR3. CDR3 region: CASSIQFSGANVLTF. The CDR3 nucleotides are TGTGCCAGTAGTATACAATTCTCTGGGGCCAACGTCCTGACTTTC.

This clone came up once. This chain uses TRBV11-2 with TRBJ2-5; 11 bases agree with TRBD2. CDR1 SGHAT and CDR2 FQNNGV come from the germline V gene. V lost 2 bases and J lost 5; bases outside the gene matches: 7. The CDR3 is made up of 16 amino acids. CDR3 sequence (DNA): TGTGCCAGCAGCTTATATGGTAGCGGGAGGGGGGAGACCCAGTACTTC. This translates into CASSLYGSGRGETQYF.

The chain joins TRBV6-6 to TRBJ1-1, with D tentatively TRBD1 (5 bases). Trimming took off 6 bases at V and 1 base at J, with 12 bases between the two ends. Germline V gene sequence: CDR1 MNHNY, CDR2 SVGAGI (reference sequence). The CDR3 spans 14 residues. The CDR3 nucleotides are TGTGCCAGCAGCCCGGGGGGTAGGAACACTGAAGCTTTCTTT. This sequence encodes CASSPGGRNTEAFF.

The chain has TRBV13 and TRBJ1-2; 10 bases map to TRBD1. The germline V gene has CDR1 PRHDT and CDR2 FYEKMQ (reference sequence). The CDR3 is 12 amino acids. Germline trimming cut 8 bases from V and 8 bases from J; bases unmatched to any gene: 5. The CDR3 spells CASGGQGGGYTF. The CDR3 nucleotides read TGTGCCAGCGGAGGACAGGGGGGGGGCTACACCTTC.

Only one count was recorded for this clone. This chain links TRBV11-3 with TRBJ2-2; D is unclear. CDR1 is SGHNT and CDR2 is YENEEA in the germline V gene. This CDR3 is 13 amino acids long. Trimming stripped 5 bases from V and 4 bases from J, with 8 bases between. CDR3 protein: CASSPLRTGELFF. CDR3 in DNA: TGTGCCAGCAGCCCACTACGCACCGGGGAGCTGTTTTTT. The full variable domain, with the rest looked up from reference TRBV11-3 and TRBJ2-2, is EAGVVQSPRYKIIEKKQPVAFWCNPISGHNTLYWYLQNLGQGPELLIRYENEEAVDDSQLPKDRFSAERLKGVDSTLKIQPAELGDSAVYLCASSPLRTGELFFGEGSRLTVL.

The J gene is TRBJ2-3, the V gene TRBV9; possible D gene TRBD1, 6 bases. The germline gives CDR1 SGDLS, CDR2 YYNGEE. Trimming cost V 4 bases and J 2 bases, with 14 bases left between them. The CDR3 totals 15 residues. The CDR3 reads CASSTQGLFTDTQYF. In DNA form, the CDR3 reads TGTGCCAGCAGCACCCAGGGGCTCTTCACAGATACGCAGTATTTT.

This clone was seen more than once but under ten times. The J gene is TRBJ2-7, the V gene TRBV7-8, with D possibly matching TRBD2 (6 bases). The CDR3 loop spans 15 amino acids. V lost 5 bases, J lost 6 bases, and 20 bases lay in between. Germline V gene lookup returns CDR1 SGHVS and CDR2 FQNEAQ. Here the CDR3 reads CASSNRDSPSAEQYF. The CDR3 DNA reads as TGTGCCAGCAGCAACCGGGACTCCCCCTCGGCCGAGCAGTACTTC.

The V gene is TRBV6-5, the J gene TRBJ2-7, with a weak D call TRBD1 (5 bases). In germline, CDR1 is MNHEY, CDR2 SVGAGI. The V and J ends lost 6 bases and 6 bases respectively, with 15 bases between them. This CDR3 spans 13 amino acids. The CDR3 loop reads CASSLQDGLEQYF. The CDR3 DNA reads TGTGCCAGCAGCCTACAGGACGGTCTCGAGCAGTACTTC.

The chain links TRBV6-5 to TRBJ2-2, with D perhaps TRBD1 (6 bases). CDR3 length: 15 amino acids. Trimming cost V 2 bases and J 0 bases, with 7 bases left between them. Germline loops: CDR1 MNHEY, CDR2 SVGAGI. CDR3 amino acids: CASSYDRSNTGELFF. Here the CDR3 DNA reads TGTGCCAGCAGTTACGACAGGTCGAACACCGGGGAGCTGTTTTTT.

The chain uses TRBV28 and TRBJ2-7, with 9 bases that match TRBD1. CDR1 is MDHEN, CDR2 SYDVKM, per germline. Trimming at V came to 6 bases and at J to 1 base, leaving 4 bases not matched to a gene. CDR3 size: 14 residues. CDR3 region: CASRLGQGSYEQYF. Here the CDR3 DNA reads TGTGCCAGCAGGCTCGGACAGGGGTCCTACGAGCAGTACTTC.

The V gene is TRBV6-6, the J gene TRBJ1-5, with D maybe TRBD1 (5 bases). CDR3 length: 16 residues. Germline assignment: CDR1 MNHNY and CDR2 SVGAGI (reference sequence). Deletions cut 4 bases from V and 0 bases from J, with 13 bases between. The CDR3, as DNA: TGTGCCAGCAGTTGGGGGGAGCCAACTAGCAATCAGCCCCAGCATTTT. Its translation is CASSWGEPTSNQPQHF.

This chain joins TRBV7-2 and TRBJ2-5, with D maybe TRBD2 (6 bases). This CDR3 is built from 15 residues. Trimming shortened V by 5 bases and J by 1 base, and 14 bases separated the two germline ends. From germline, CDR1 is SGHTA and CDR2 FQGNSA. CDR3 amino acids: CASSQLQGGQETQYF. The DNA for the CDR3 is TGTGCCAGCAGCCAGCTTCAGGGAGGCCAAGAGACCCAGTACTTC.

The gene calls are TRBV5-4 and TRBJ2-5, with 8 bases matching TRBD2. This CDR3 has 13 residues. Germline V gene data show CDR1 as SGHNT and CDR2 as YYREEE (reference sequence). The V and J ends lost 10 bases and 2 bases, in that order; junction bases with no gene match: 7. The CDR3 sequence: CALASGGQETQYF. In DNA, the CDR3 is TGTGCCCTGGCATCGGGGGGGCAAGAGACCCAGTACTTC.

This clone turned up a few times. The chain employs TRBV2 and TRBJ2-7, with 7 bases that match TRBD1. The ends lost 6 bases at V and 3 bases at J; junction bases unmatched: 11. CDR1 and CDR2 (germline): SNHLY, FYNNEI. This CDR3 has 15 residues. Here the CDR3 reads CASRIRDSPNYEQYF. Written as DNA, the CDR3 is TGTGCCAGCAGGATTCGGGACAGTCCCAACTACGAGCAGTACTTC.